One sample yielded the 16 T cell receptor beta chains listed below, sequenced in a study of cytomegalovirus exposure and HLA in healthy donors. Vbeta (60) and Jbeta (13) primers were used in the PCR. Here immunoSEQ multiplex PCR was the method, and the copy in TCRdb shows in-frame clones only, minus some. The sample shows roughly 200,000 clones, 75% to 90% of them seen only once. Sequenced input: PBMCs. These TCRs come from a woman in her 30s in good health and CMV-seronegative.

J is TRBJ1-5 and V is TRBV15, with D perhaps matching TRBD1 (6 bases). CDR3 length equals 16 residues. V was shortened by 1 base and J by 0 bases, with 10 bases between the two germline ends. Germline-derived CDR1 and CDR2 are LNHNV and YYDKDF (reference sequence). CDR3 bases: TGTGCCACCAGCAGAGCGGGACACTATAGCAATCAGCCCCAGCATTTT. Amino acid sequence: CATSRAGHYSNQPQHF. The complete variable domain, with remaining parts taken from reference TRBV15 and TRBJ1-5, reads DAMVIQNPRYQVTQFGKPVTLSCSQTLNHNVMYWYQQKSSQAPKLLFHYYDKDFNNEADTPDNFQSRRPNTSFCFLDIRSPGLGDTAMYLCATSRAGHYSNQPQHFGDGTRLSIL.

The genes are TRBV28 and TRBJ2-1; D might be TRBD2 (5 bases). From germline, CDR1 is MDHEN and CDR2 SYDVKM. The ends were cut back, 5 bases at V and 9 bases at J, with 5 bases in the middle. This CDR3 spans 10 amino acids. The DNA of the CDR3 is TGTGCCAGCAGTGAGGGTGAGCAGTTCTTC. This sequence encodes CASSEGEQFF.

This clone was seen a single time. The gene calls are TRBV28 and TRBJ1-1; D is uncertain. The germline V gene encodes CDR1 MDHEN and CDR2 SYDVKM. Trimming shortened V by 5 bases and J by 4 bases, and 11 bases separated the two germline ends. This CDR3 region has 13 residues. The CDR3 loop reads CASSPLRSTEAFF. CDR3 coding DNA: TGTGCCAGCAGTCCCCTTCGGAGCACTGAAGCTTTCTTT.

The table lists this clone with a count of one. The chain employs TRBV2 and TRBJ2-7; 11 bases agree with TRBD2. The CDR3 has 15 residues. V shed 7 bases, J shed 4 bases, and the junction held 9 bases outside the gene matches. Germline V gene sequence: CDR1 SNHLY, CDR2 FYNNEI. CDR3 loop: CASTPGLAASYEQYF. The CDR3, as DNA: TGTGCCAGCACGCCGGGACTAGCGGCTTCTTACGAGCAGTACTTC.

The V and J genes are TRBV5-1 and TRBJ2-1, with 13 bases that match TRBD2. With 5 bases clipped from V and 6 bases from J, the junction kept 2 bases outside the gene matches. Germline CDR1 reads SGHRS; CDR2 reads YFSETQ. The CDR3 spans 14 residues. CDR3 region: CASSGLAGVNEQFF. The CDR3 DNA is TGCGCCAGCAGTGGACTAGCGGGAGTCAATGAGCAGTTCTTC.

The chain recombines TRBV7-2 with TRBJ2-1, with a possible D match to TRBD2 (5 bases). Looked up from germline, CDR1 is SGHTA and CDR2 is FQGNSA. V was cut by 2 bases and J by 11 bases, with 13 bases left in between. The CDR3 is made up of 13 amino acids. The CDR3: CASSLSAVGKQFF. In nucleotides, the CDR3 is TGTGCCAGCAGCTTAAGCGCCGTCGGGAAGCAGTTCTTC. Combining the CDR3 with reference TRBV7-2 and TRBJ2-1 gives the whole variable domain GAGVSQSPSNKVTEKGKDVELRCDPISGHTALYWYRQSLGQGLEFLIYFQGNSAPDKSGLPSDRFSAERTGGSVSTLTIQRTQQEDSAVYLCASSLSAVGKQFFGPGTRLTVL.

The chain employs TRBV28 and TRBJ2-2; TRBD2 agrees at 10 bases. With V trimmed by 7 bases and J by 5 bases, 13 bases remained unmatched. The CDR3 has 17 amino acids. CDR1 is MDHEN and CDR2 is SYDVKM in the germline V gene. CDR3 nucleotides: TGTGCCAGCATCACCTTAAAAGCGGGGGGGCTTACCGGGGAGCTGTTTTTT. The encoded protein is CASITLKAGGLTGELFF.

The CDR3 DNA sequence: TGTGCCAGCGCCAGGGCAGCCGGTGGGTCAGAGACCCAGTACTTC. This sequence encodes CASARAAGGSETQYF. V gene TRBV7-9 combines with J gene TRBJ2-5; TRBD1 is a possible D gene (5 bases). The germline V gene encodes CDR1 SEHNR and CDR2 FQNEAQ (reference sequence). Trimming cost V 8 bases and J 4 bases, with 20 bases left between them. There are 15 residues in the CDR3. Together with reference TRBV7-9 and TRBJ2-5, the CDR3 gives the full variable domain: DTGVSQNPRHKITKRGQNVTFRCDPISEHNRLYWYRQTLGQGPEFLTYFQNEAQLEKSRLLSDRFSAERPKGSFSTLEIQRTEQGDSAMYLCASARAAGGSETQYFGPGTRLLVL.

This clone was recorded a few times. The chain employs TRBV2 and TRBJ2-2; weak D call: TRBD2 (6 bases). CDR1 is SNHLY, CDR2 FYNNEI, per germline. V dropped 2 bases and J dropped 4 bases, with 8 bases sitting between them. CDR3 size: 14 residues. The CDR3 loop reads CASSESGVTGELFF. The DNA for the CDR3 is TGTGCCAGCAGTGAATCGGGGGTCACCGGGGAGCTGTTTTTT.

This sequence joins TRBV25-1 and TRBJ2-7; 11 bases are a match to TRBD1. V lost 11 bases and J lost 1; bases outside the gene matches: 4. The germline V gene has CDR1 MGHDK and CDR2 SYGVNS. This CDR3 contains 13 residues. CDR3 amino acids: CASRDRGSYEQYF. The CDR3 nucleotides read TGTGCCTCCAGGGACAGGGGGTCCTACGAGCAGTACTTC.

The rearrangement uses TRBV7-3 and TRBJ1-5, with a weak D call TRBD1 (6 bases). With 4 bases removed from V and 7 bases from J, the gap between germline ends came to 11 bases. This CDR3 is built from 13 residues. Germline CDR1 is SGHTA and CDR2 is FQGTGA. The CDR3 DNA follows: TGTGCCAGCAGCTGGGGGCCAGGGCAGCCCCAGCATTTT. Encoded protein: CASSWGPGQPQHF.

This sequence joins TRBV27 and TRBJ2-7; TRBD1 matches at 7 bases. J gave up 0 bases and V 5 bases, and 7 bases lay outside the gene matches. Germline-derived CDR1 and CDR2 are MNHEY and SMNVEV (reference sequence). The CDR3 contains 15 residues. The CDR3 sequence is CASSKQGLSSYEQYF. The CDR3 DNA sequence: TGTGCCAGCAGTAAACAGGGGTTAAGCTCCTACGAGCAGTACTTC.

Written as DNA, the CDR3 is TGTGCCAGTAGTATAGTGGTAGAGAATGAAAAACTGTTTTTT. Its protein is CASSIVVENEKLFF. The rearrangement links TRBV19 to TRBJ1-4; D unclear. The germline gives CDR1 LNHDA, CDR2 SQIVND (reference sequence). Trimming left V 1 base short and J 5 bases short, with 8 bases between. CDR3 length: 14 amino acids.

The CDR3 region is CASSALGDSSWQYF. As DNA, the CDR3 is TGCGCCAGCAGCGCACTGGGGGACAGTAGCTGGCAGTACTTC. J is TRBJ2-7 and V is TRBV5-1, with 7 bases aligning to TRBD1. V lost 4 bases, J lost 9 bases, and 13 bases stayed unmatched. This CDR3 region has 14 residues. Germline V gene data show CDR1 as SGHRS and CDR2 as YFSETQ.

The chain couples TRBV2 to TRBJ1-5, with 10 positions matching TRBD1. The germline V gene has CDR1 SNHLY and CDR2 FYNNEI. This CDR3 contains 14 residues. With V trimmed by 4 bases and J by 7 bases, 4 bases remained unmatched. The CDR3 protein is CASSGQGAGQPQHF. DNA for the CDR3: TGTGCCAGCAGTGGACAGGGGGCCGGGCAGCCCCAGCATTTT. Full variable domain (outside the CDR3, taken from reference TRBV2 and TRBJ1-5): EPEVTQTPSHQVTQMGQEVILRCVPISNHLYFYWYRQILGQKVEFLVSFYNNEISEKSEIFDDQFSVERPDGSNFTLKIRSTKLEDSAMYFCASSGQGAGQPQHFGDGTRLSIL.

This clone occurred once. V usage is TRBV6-6 and J usage is TRBJ2-2; D is undetermined. The germline V gene has CDR1 MNHNY and CDR2 SVGAGI (reference sequence). The CDR3 is 15 residues long. V dropped 4 bases and J dropped 3 bases, with 12 bases sitting between them. The CDR3 here is CASSFGSADTGELFF. The CDR3 DNA reads as TGTGCCAGCAGTTTCGGATCCGCGGACACCGGGGAGCTGTTTTTT.